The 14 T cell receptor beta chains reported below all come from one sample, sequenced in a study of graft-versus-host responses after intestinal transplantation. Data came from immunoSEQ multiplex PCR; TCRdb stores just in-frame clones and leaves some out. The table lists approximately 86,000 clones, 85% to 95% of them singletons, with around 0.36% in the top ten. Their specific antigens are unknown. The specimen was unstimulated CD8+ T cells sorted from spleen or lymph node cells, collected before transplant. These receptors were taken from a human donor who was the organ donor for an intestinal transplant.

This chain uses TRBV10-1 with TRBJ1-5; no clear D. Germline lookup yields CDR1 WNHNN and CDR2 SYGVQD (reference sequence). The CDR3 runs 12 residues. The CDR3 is CALQGVNQPQHF. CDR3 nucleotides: TGCGCATTACAAGGAGTGAATCAGCCCCAGCATTTT.

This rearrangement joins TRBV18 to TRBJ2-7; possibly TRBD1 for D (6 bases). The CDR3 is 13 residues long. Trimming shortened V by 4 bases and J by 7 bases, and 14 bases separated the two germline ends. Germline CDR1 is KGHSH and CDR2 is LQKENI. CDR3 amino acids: CASSLWTVGEQYF. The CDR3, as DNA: TGTGCCAGCTCACTATGGACAGTCGGAGAGCAGTACTTC.

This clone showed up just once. CDR3 nucleotides: TGCGCCAGCAGCCAAGCTATGGCAGGGGGCTCCTACGAGCAGTACTTC. Its translation is CASSQAMAGGSYEQYF. The chain uses TRBV4-1 and TRBJ2-7, with 7 bases matching TRBD1. CDR3 length equals 16 residues. CDR1 is MGHRA and CDR2 is YSYEKL in the germline V gene. Trimming removed 1 base from V and 0 bases from J; junction bases left unmatched: 6.

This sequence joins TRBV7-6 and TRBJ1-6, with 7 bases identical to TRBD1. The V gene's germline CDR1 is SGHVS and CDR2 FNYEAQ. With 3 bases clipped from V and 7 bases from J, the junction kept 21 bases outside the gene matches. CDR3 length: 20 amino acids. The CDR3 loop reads CASSFRPRDSPTVVNSPLHF. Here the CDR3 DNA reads TGTGCCAGCAGCTTCCGCCCCCGGGACAGTCCCACCGTGGTGAATTCACCCCTCCACTTT.

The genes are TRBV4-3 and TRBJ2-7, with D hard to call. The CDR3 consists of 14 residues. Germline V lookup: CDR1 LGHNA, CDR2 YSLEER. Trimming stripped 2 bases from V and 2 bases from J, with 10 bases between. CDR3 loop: CASSQFSGTYEQYF. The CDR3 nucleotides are TGCGCCAGCAGCCAATTTTCAGGCACCTACGAGCAGTACTTC.

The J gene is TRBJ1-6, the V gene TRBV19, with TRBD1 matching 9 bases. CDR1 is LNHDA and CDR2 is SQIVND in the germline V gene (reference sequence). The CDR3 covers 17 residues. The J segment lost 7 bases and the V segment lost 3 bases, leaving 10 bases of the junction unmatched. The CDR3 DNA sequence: TGTGCCAGTAGTATTTCACAGGGGGCAGTTGAGAATTCACCCCTCCACTTT. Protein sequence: CASSISQGAVENSPLHF.

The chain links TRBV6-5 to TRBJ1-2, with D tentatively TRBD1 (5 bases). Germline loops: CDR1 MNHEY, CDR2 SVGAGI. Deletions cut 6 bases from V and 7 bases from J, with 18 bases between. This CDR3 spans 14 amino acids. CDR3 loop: CASSPGHLPLGYTF. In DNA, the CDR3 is TGTGCCAGCAGCCCCGGACATCTCCCTCTTGGCTACACCTTC.

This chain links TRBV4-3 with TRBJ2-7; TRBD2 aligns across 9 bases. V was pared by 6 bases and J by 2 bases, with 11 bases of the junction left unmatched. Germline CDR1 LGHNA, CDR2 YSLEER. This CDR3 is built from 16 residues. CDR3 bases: TGCGCCAGCAGAAGCTCTGTAAAGCGGGGGGCCTACGAGCAGTACTTC. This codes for CASRSSVKRGAYEQYF.

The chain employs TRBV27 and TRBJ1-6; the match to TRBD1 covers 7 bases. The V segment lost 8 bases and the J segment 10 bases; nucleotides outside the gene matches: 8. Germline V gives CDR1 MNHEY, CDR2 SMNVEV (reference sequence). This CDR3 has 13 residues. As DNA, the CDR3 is TGTGCCAGCTCTACAGGGGTGTACTCACCCCTCCACTTT. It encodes CASSTGVYSPLHF.

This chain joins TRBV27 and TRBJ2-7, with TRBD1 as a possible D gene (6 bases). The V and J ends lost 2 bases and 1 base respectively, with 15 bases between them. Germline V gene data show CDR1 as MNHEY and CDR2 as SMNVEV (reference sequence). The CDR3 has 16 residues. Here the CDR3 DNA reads TGTGCCAGCAGTTTAGGATCCGGGACATTGTCCTACGAGCAGTACTTC. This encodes CASSLGSGTLSYEQYF.

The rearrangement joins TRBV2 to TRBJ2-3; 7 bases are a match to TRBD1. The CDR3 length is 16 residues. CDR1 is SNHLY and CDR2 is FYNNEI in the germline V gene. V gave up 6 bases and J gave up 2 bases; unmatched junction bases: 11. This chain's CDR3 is CASRPEGAEITDTQYF. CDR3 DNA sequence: TGTGCCAGCAGGCCAGAGGGGGCGGAGATCACAGATACGCAGTATTTT.

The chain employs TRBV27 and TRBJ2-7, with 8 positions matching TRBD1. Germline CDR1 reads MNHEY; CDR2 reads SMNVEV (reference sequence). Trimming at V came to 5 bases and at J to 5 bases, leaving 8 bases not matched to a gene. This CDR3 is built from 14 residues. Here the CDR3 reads CASSTLDRVHEQYF. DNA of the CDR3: TGTGCCAGCAGTACCCTGGACAGGGTCCACGAGCAGTACTTC.

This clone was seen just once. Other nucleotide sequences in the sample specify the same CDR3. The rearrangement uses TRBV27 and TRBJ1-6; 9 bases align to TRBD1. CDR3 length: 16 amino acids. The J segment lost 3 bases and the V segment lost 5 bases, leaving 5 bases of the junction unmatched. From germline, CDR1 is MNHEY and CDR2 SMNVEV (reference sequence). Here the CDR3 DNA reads TGTGCCAGCAGTCCTACAGGGGGCAGCTATAATTCACCCCTCCACTTT. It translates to CASSPTGGSYNSPLHF.

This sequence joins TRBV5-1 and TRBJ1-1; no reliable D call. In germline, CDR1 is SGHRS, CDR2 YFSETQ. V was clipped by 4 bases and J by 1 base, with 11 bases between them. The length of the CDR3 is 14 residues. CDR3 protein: CASSDGRPNTEAFF. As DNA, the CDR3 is TGCGCCAGCAGCGACGGCAGGCCGAACACTGAAGCTTTCTTT. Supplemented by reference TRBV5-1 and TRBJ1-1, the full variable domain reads KAGVTQTPRYLIKTRGQQVTLSCSPISGHRSVSWYQQTPGQGLQFLFEYFSETQRNKGNFPGRFSGRQFSNSRSEMNVSTLELGDSALYLCASSDGRPNTEAFFGQGTRLTVV.